Listed below are T cell receptor beta chains from one sample, sequenced in a study of CD8 T cells in Susac syndrome. TCRdb re-called the immunoSEQ multiplex PCR reads with MiXCR, one entry per CDR3 protein. The table lists some 100,000 distinct CDR3 sequences, around 97% of them singletons, with under 0.1% in the top ten. Sequencing was carried out using CD4+ T cells from PBMCs. These receptors were taken from a human donor in good health. CDR3s include the opening cysteine and the closing phenylalanine or tryptophan. A D gene is named only where the DNA matches it firmly. Rows give clone size only sometimes, using once, few, many, or a class for an expanded clone.

NA TRBJ2-5 NA 15 TRBV7-6 TGTGCCAGCAGCTCCCCCACGGGGAACCAAGAGACCCAGTACTTC CASSSPTGNQETQYF
TRBD1 TRBJ2-3 NA 16 TRBV23-1 TGCGCCAGCAGTCAACCAGACAGGGAAGGGACAGATACGCAGTATTTT CASSQPDREGTDTQYF
TRBD1 TRBJ2-3 once 16 TRBV2 TGTGCCAGCAGGAACCTGGGACAGGGCTTCACAGATACGCAGTATTTT CASRNLGQGFTDTQYF
TRBD2 TRBJ2-7 NA 14 TRBV3-1 TGTGCCAGCAGCCAAGCACTAGCGTCAGGCGAGCAGTACTTC CASSQALASGEQYF
NA TRBJ2-6 NA 15 TRBV6-5 TGTGCCAGCAGTTACAGGGCCACTGGGGCCAACGTCCTGACTTTC CASSYRATGANVLTF
NA TRBJ2-5 NA 14 TRBV27 TGTGCCAGCAGTTTCTCTGGTTCGTGGGAGACCCAGTACTTC CASSFSGSWETQYF
TRBD1 TRBJ1-2 NA 14 TRBV12-3/TRBV12-4 TGTGCCAGCAGCTTGACAGGGCCGGGGTATGGCTACACCTTC CASSLTGPGYGYTF
NA TRBJ2-7 NA 15 TRBV6-1 TGTGCCAGCACCCGAGGTGCACAGCTGTCGTACGAGCAGTACTTC CASTRGAQLSYEQYF
NA TRBJ1-3 NA 14 TRBV25-1 TGTGCCAGCAGTGAAGGGGGGACTGGAAACACCATATATTTT CASSEGGTGNTIYF
NA TRBJ1-1 NA 11 TRBV2 TGTGCCAGCACCCAGGGAGGGGAAGCTTTCTTT CASTQGGEAFF
TRBD1 TRBJ1-5 NA 15 TRBV2 TGTGCCAGCAGTCTAAGGCACGGGACAGAGCAGCCCCAGCATTTT CASSLRHGTEQPQHF
NA TRBJ1-1 once 14 TRBV9 TGTGCCAGCAGCGTAGTCAGGGAAAGCGGTGAAGCTTTCTTT CASSVVRESGEAFF
TRBD1 TRBJ2-3 NA 14 TRBV5-4 TGTGCCAGCCAGCGTACAGGGGGATCGGATACGCAGTATTTT CASQRTGGSDTQYF
TRBD2 TRBJ2-1 NA 12 TRBV7-3 TGTGCCAGCAGCTCGCTAGCGGGGGAGCAGTTCTTC CASSSLAGEQFF
NA TRBJ1-1 NA 14 TRBV3-1 TGTGCCAGCAGCCAAGATCTCAGGGGCACTGAAGCTTTCTTT CASSQDLRGTEAFF
TRBD1 TRBJ2-4 NA 17 TRBV12-3/TRBV12-4 TGTGCCAGCAGTTTCGAATCCCAGGGGGCGCAGACAATCAATCAGTACTTC CASSFESQGAQTINQYF
NA TRBJ2-7 NA 13 TRBV25-1 TGTGCCAGCAGTGTGTCAGGGGCCTACGAGCAGTACTTC CASSVSGAYEQYF
NA TRBJ2-7 NA 14 TRBV6-2/TRBV6-3 TGTGCCAGCAGAAAACTAGATTTGTCCTACGAGCAGTACTTC CASRKLDLSYEQYF
NA TRBJ1-5 NA 15 TRBV2 TGTGCCAGCAGTGAGAGGGGTCTGAGCAATCAGCCCCAGCATTTT CASSERGLSNQPQHF
NA TRBJ2-3 NA 15 TRBV5-1 TGCGCCAGCAGCTTGATGGGGGGAGCCCCAGATACGCAGTATTTT CASSLMGGAPDTQYF
NA TRBJ2-7 few 13 TRBV7-9 TGTGCCAGCAGCTTAGAGCCAACTTACGAGCAGTACTTC CASSLEPTYEQYF
TRBD1 TRBJ1-2 NA 15 TRBV12-3/TRBV12-4 TGTGCCAGCACCCCAGGGGGCTTAGCTAACTATGGCTACACCTTC CASTPGGLANYGYTF
NA TRBJ1-5 once 14 TRBV3-1 TGTGCCAGCAGCCAAGATACGGGGTTACCGCCCCAGCATTTT CASSQDTGLPPQHF
TRBD1 TRBJ2-7 NA 13 TRBV25-1 TGTGCCAGCAGTGTTACAGGGGGCGCCGAGCAGTACTTC CASSVTGGAEQYF
NA TRBJ2-7 NA 14 TRBV7-9 TGTGCCAGCAGCGCCGACACGGAAAGGGTCGAGCAGTACTTC CASSADTERVEQYF
NA TRBJ2-5 NA 12 TRBV20-1 TGCAGTGCCCCTTACGGGGCGAAGACCCAGTACTTC CSAPYGAKTQYF
TRBD2 TRBJ2-7 NA 15 TRBV5-4 TGTGCCAGCAGCATGGGACTAGCGGGGGCTCGGGAGCAGTACTTC CASSMGLAGAREQYF
TRBD2 TRBJ2-1 once 15 TRBV19 TGTGCCAGTACCCAAGGACTAGCGGGGATGGTTGAGCAGTTCTTC CASTQGLAGMVEQFF
TRBD1 TRBJ1-6 NA 13 TRBV12-3/TRBV12-4 TGTGCCAGCAGCCTTAGACAGGGGTCACCCCTCCACTTT CASSLRQGSPLHF
TRBD1 TRBJ2-4 once 14 TRBV7-3 TGTGCCAGCAGCTACTCCGGACAGGGAGACATTCAGTACTTC CASSYSGQGDIQYF
NA TRBJ1-3 NA 12 TRBV30 TGTGCCTGGGGACACCCGGGAAACACCATATATTTT CAWGHPGNTIYF
NA TRBJ1-5 NA 15 TRBV24-1 TGTGCCACCAGTTGCGGCCCGAGGGGCAATCAGCCCCAGCATTTT CATSCGPRGNQPQHF
NA TRBJ1-6 NA 13 TRBV7-9 TGTGCCAGCAGCTCGGAGAGTGGGTCACCCCTCCACTTT CASSSESGSPLHF
NA TRBJ2-1 NA 13 TRBV4-3 TGCGCCAGCAGCCAAATCAGGTACAATGAGCAGTTCTTC CASSQIRYNEQFF
NA TRBJ1-5 once 14 TRBV12-3/TRBV12-4 TGTGCCAGCAGGACAGGAGAGGTCAATCAGCCCCAGCATTTT CASRTGEVNQPQHF
TRBD1 TRBJ1-2 NA 13 TRBV29-1 TGCAGCGTAACGGACAGGCCCAACTATGGCTACACCTTC CSVTDRPNYGYTF
NA TRBJ2-3 NA 15 TRBV9 TGTGCCAGCAGCGTAGTGGGCAGGGTCACAGATACGCAGTATTTT CASSVVGRVTDTQYF